This TCR beta chain stems from a study of T cells after yellow fever vaccination. In the study overall: The fractions with low cell numbers were processed using SMART-Seq v4 Ultra Low Input. Broader study findings: The secondary response peaked faster, at day 5 versus 15, but was weaker. FACS-sorted repertoires might harbor abundant contaminating clonotypes from the bulk population.

UMIs and a universal primer site were added when TCR cDNA was made by 5'RACE template switching. TCRdb re-derived calls from the 5' RACE reads in MiXCR, one entry per CDR3 protein. This repertoire shows around 530,000 distinct CDR3 sequences, about a sixth found once; its top ten account for around a sixth. A few counts support this clonotype. Its specificity is unknown. Germline V gene data show CDR1 as SGHAT and CDR2 as FQNNGV. V dropped 1 base and J dropped 0 bases, with 10 bases sitting between them. The CDR3 length is 16 residues. Sample: PBMCs, taken 5 to 6 days after the first yellow fever vaccination. The TCR comes from a man between 18 and 29 years old who received the YFV17D yellow fever vaccine. The rearrangement joins TRBV11-2 to TRBJ2-1, with D perhaps TRBD2 (6 bases). The DNA for the CDR3 is TGTGCCAGCAGCTTAGTCGCGGGGAGCTCCTACAATGAGCAGTTCTTC. It translates to CASSLVAGSSYNEQFF.